A selection of T cell receptor beta chains follows, all from one sample in a study of Ad26.COV2.S vaccination and SARS-CoV-2 variants. Using immunoSEQ multiplex PCR, the repertoire was profiled, and TCRdb retains in-frame clones only, with some absent. The sample shows about 350,000 clones, 86% of them seen only once. Specimen: peripheral blood, collected in a trial of Ad26.COV2.S vaccine versus placebo. The source is a person between 18 and 65 years old who received the Ad26.COV2.S COVID-19 vaccine or a placebo. The CDR3 runs from the conserved cysteine through the conserved F or W. D genes are given only for firm matches. The size of a clone is reported for some rows only, either as once, few or many, or as a class for expanded clones.

TRBV10-2,13,NA,NA,TRBJ1-5,CASSAQNNQPQHF
TRBV27,16,NA,TRBD1,TRBJ1-4,CASRTRGQGPNEKLFF
TRBV27,14,NA,NA,TRBJ1-5,CASWNLNSNQPQHF
TRBV28,14,few,TRBD1,TRBJ2-7,CASSLGTGAYEQYF
TRBV19,15,NA,TRBD1,TRBJ1-2,CASSMGTGGIYGYTF
TRBV19,13,NA,NA,TRBJ1-2,CASSPSGQVGYTF
TRBV2,13,few,NA,TRBJ1-2,CARRWEGGYGYTF
TRBV19,13,NA,NA,TRBJ2-1,CASSIGGGNEQFF
TRBV21-1,19,NA,NA,TRBJ1-1,CASSKVTRDRLFMNTEAFF
TRBV12-3/TRBV12-4,13,NA,TRBD1,TRBJ1-1,CASSEGQGAEAFF
TRBV7-6,16,NA,NA,TRBJ2-1,CASSERGRRSYNEQFF
TRBV12-3/TRBV12-4,10,NA,NA,TRBJ2-3,CASSGYTQYF
TRBV28,14,NA,TRBD2,TRBJ2-2,CASLAGGPLGELFF
TRBV13,13,NA,NA,TRBJ1-5,CASSLGGGQPQHF
TRBV5-1,12,NA,NA,TRBJ1-5,CASRGGNQPQHF
TRBV7-9,13,NA,NA,TRBJ1-2,CASSSPHAYGYTF
TRBV24-1,15,NA,NA,TRBJ1-4,CATSDRRDVGEKLFF
TRBV28,14,NA,NA,TRBJ2-7,CATRGAIGSYEQYF
TRBV25-1,13,NA,NA,TRBJ2-5,CASSEPLKETQYF
TRBV21-1,13,once,NA,TRBJ2-3,CASSKAESDTQYF
TRBV7-9,13,few,NA,TRBJ2-3,CASKNPTGNTQYF
TRBV4-2,13,NA,TRBD1,TRBJ1-4,CASTPGQNEKLFF
TRBV3-1/TRBV3-2,15,NA,NA,TRBJ2-3,CASSSAGFLTDTQYF
TRBV7-2,16,NA,TRBD2,TRBJ2-3,CASSFSAGAPTDTQYF